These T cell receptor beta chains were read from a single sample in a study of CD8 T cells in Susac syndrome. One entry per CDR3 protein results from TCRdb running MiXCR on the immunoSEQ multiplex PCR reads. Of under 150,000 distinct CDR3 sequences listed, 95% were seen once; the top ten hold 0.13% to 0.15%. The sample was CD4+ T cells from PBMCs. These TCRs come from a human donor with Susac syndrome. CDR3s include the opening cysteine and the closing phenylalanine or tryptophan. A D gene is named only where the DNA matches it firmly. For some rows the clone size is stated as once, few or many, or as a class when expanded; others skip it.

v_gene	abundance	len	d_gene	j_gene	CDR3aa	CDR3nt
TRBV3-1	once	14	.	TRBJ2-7	CASSQDWATSVQYF	TGTGCCAGCAGCCAAGATTGGGCGACTAGTGTGCAGTACTTC
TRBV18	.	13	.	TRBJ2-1	CASSPSLNNEQFF	TGTGCCAGCTCACCTTCTCTAAACAATGAGCAGTTCTTC
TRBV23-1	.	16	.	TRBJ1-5	CASSSIPGGGNQPQHF	TGCGCCAGCAGTTCAATACCCGGGGGTGGCAATCAGCCCCAGCATTTT
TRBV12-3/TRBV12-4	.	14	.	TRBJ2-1	CASSLPRDGGEQFF	TGTGCCAGCAGTTTACCCAGGGACGGTGGTGAGCAGTTCTTC
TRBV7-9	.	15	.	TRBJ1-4	CASRNLGPTNEKLFF	TGTGCCAGCAGAAACTTAGGCCCAACTAATGAAAAACTGTTTTTT
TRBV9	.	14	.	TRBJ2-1	CASSVMSSYNEQFF	TGTGCCAGCAGCGTAATGTCCAGTTACAATGAGCAGTTCTTC
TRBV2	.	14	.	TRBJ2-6	CASTGDSGANVLTF	TGTGCCAGCACCGGGGACTCTGGGGCCAACGTCCTGACTTTC
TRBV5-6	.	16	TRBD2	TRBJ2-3	CASSLPGLGAEDTQYF	TGTGCCAGCAGCTTACCGGGACTAGGGGCAGAAGATACGCAGTATTTT
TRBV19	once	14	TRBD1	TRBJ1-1	CASSSTGARTEAFF	TGTGCCAGTAGTTCGACAGGGGCGAGGACTGAAGCTTTCTTT
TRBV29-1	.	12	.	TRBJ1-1	CSVRKTADEAFF	TGCAGCGTCCGCAAGACCGCCGATGAAGCTTTCTTT
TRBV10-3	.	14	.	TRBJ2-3	CAISDQGRADTQYF	TGTGCCATCAGTGACCAGGGACGGGCAGATACGCAGTATTTT
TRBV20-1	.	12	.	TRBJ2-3	CSARQFTDTQYF	TGCAGTGCTAGACAGTTCACAGATACGCAGTATTTT
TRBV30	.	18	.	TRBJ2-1	CAWSVGLTSLGTHNEQFF	TGTGCCTGGAGTGTAGGTCTGACTAGTTTGGGGACACACAATGAGCAGTTCTTC
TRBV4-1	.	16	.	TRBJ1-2	CASSQERGRLRDGYTF	TGCGCCAGCAGCCAAGAGAGGGGCAGGCTGAGGGATGGCTACACCTTC
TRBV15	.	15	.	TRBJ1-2	CATSRDPPGQYGYTF	TGTGCCACCAGCAGAGATCCCCCAGGGCAGTATGGCTACACCTTC
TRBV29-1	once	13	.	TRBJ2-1	CSVDGQFYNEQFF	TGCAGCGTCGACGGACAGTTTTACAATGAGCAGTTCTTC
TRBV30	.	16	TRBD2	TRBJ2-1	CAWSSGTSGRYNEQFF	TGTGCCTGGAGTTCGGGGACTAGCGGGAGGTACAATGAGCAGTTCTTC
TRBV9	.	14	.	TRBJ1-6	CASSAEAQASPLHF	TGTGCCAGCAGCGCAGAAGCTCAAGCCTCACCCCTCCACTTT
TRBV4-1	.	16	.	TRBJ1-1	CASSQEGLTVGTEAFF	TGCGCCAGCAGCCAAGAGGGACTGACAGTGGGGACTGAAGCTTTCTTT
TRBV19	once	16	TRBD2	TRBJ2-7	CASTPGSGRPPYEQYF	TGTGCCAGTACTCCGGGTAGCGGGAGGCCCCCCTACGAGCAGTACTTC
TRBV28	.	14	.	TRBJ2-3	CASVAEPSTDTQYF	TGTGCCAGCGTAGCGGAGCCAAGCACAGATACGCAGTATTTT
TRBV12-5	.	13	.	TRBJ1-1	CASGTQEYTEAFF	TGTGCTAGTGGGACACAGGAATACACTGAAGCTTTCTTT
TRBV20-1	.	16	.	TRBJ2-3	CSAEDSQSTSTDTQYF	TGCAGTGCCGAGGACAGTCAATCGACTAGCACAGATACGCAGTATTTT
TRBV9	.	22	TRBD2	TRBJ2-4	CASSARGLAGLEDVKAKNIQYF	TGTGCCAGCAGCGCCCGTGGACTAGCGGGACTAGAAGATGTTAAAGCCAAAAACATTCAGTACTTC
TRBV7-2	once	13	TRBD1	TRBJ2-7	CASSRGQVTEQYF	TGTGCCAGCAGCAGGGGACAGGTGACAGAGCAGTACTTC
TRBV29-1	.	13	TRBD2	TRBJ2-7	CSVGGRAAYEQYF	TGCAGCGTTGGCGGGAGGGCTGCCTACGAGCAGTACTTC
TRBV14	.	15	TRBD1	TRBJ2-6	CASSWTGTGANVLTF	TGTGCCAGCAGCTGGACAGGGACCGGGGCCAACGTCCTGACTTTC
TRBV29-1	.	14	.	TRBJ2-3	CSVEVGRSTDTQYF	TGCAGCGTTGAAGTGGGCAGGTCCACAGATACGCAGTATTTT
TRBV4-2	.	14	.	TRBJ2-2	CASSQRADTGELFF	TGTGCCAGCAGCCAACGGGCCGACACCGGGGAGCTGTTTTTT
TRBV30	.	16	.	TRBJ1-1	CAWRNFGRGGNTEAFF	TGTGCCTGGAGGAACTTCGGCCGGGGAGGGAACACTGAAGCTTTCTTT
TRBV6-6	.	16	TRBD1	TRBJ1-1	CASRPTHRDRFTEAFF	TGTGCCAGCCGACCCACACACAGGGACAGGTTCACTGAAGCTTTCTTT
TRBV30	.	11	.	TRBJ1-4	CAWSKVEKLFF	TGTGCCTGGAGTAAGGTTGAAAAACTGTTTTTT
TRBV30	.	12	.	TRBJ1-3	CAWSPGGNTIYF	TGTGCCTGGAGCCCAGGAGGAAACACCATATATTTT
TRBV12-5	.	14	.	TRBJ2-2	CASVTGSGTGELFF	TGTGCTAGTGTCACAGGGTCGGGAACCGGGGAGCTGTTTTTT
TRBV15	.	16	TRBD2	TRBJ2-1	CATSVGGTSSYNEQFF	TGTGCCACCAGCGTGGGGGGGACGAGCTCCTACAATGAGCAGTTCTTC
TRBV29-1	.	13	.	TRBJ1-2	CSVEVLPAYWYTF	TGCAGCGTTGAAGTTCTGCCAGCTTATTGGTACACCTTC
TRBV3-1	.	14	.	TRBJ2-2	CASSQVPAAGELFF	TGTGCCAGCAGCCAAGTGCCGGCCGCCGGGGAGCTGTTTTTT
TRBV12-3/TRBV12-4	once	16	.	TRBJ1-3	CASRRTSGYTGNTIYF	TGTGCCAGCAGGCGGACTTCAGGGTATACTGGAAACACCATATATTTT
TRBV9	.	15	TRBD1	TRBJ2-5	CASSTGTGNQETQYF	TGTGCCAGCAGCACGGGGACAGGGAATCAAGAGACCCAGTACTTC
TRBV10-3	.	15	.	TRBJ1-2	CAISEDTRGAGGYTF	TGTGCCATCAGTGAGGATACAAGGGGCGCGGGTGGCTACACCTTC
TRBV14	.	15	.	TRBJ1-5	CASSRTLYSNQPQHF	TGTGCCAGCAGCCGAACCCTTTATAGCAATCAGCCCCAGCATTTT
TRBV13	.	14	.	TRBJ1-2	CASSSSGDVYGYTF	TGTGCCAGCAGCTCATCAGGGGACGTCTATGGCTACACCTTC
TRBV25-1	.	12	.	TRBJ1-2	CASSESPDGYTF	TGTGCCAGCAGTGAATCTCCAGATGGCTACACCTTC
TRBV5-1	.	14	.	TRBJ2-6	CASLEGPGANVLTF	TGCGCCAGCTTGGAGGGGCCCGGGGCCAACGTCCTGACTTTC
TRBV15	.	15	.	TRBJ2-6	CATSQGTSGANVLTF	TGTGCCACCAGTCAGGGAACGTCTGGGGCCAACGTCCTGACTTTC
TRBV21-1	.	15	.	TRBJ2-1	CASSDDRSSYNEQFF	TGTGCCAGCAGCGATGACAGGAGCTCCTACAATGAGCAGTTCTTC